This is a list of T cell receptor beta chains from one sample in a study of cytomegalovirus exposure and HLA in healthy donors. Sequenced by immunoSEQ multiplex PCR; TCRdb stores in-frame clones only, minus some. The sample carries approximately 160,000 clones, 85% to 90% recorded once. The specimen was PBMCs. The receptors shown here come from a young woman in good health and CMV-seropositive. Both conserved end residues are part of each CDR3. The D gene is left open where the match is weak. Part of the rows lack a size; the others show once, few, many or a class for expanded clones.

J gene: TRBJ2-7
V gene: TRBV6-5
D gene: NA
clone size: NA
CDR3 DNA: TGTGCCAGCAGTTACAGGGTGGAGGGGTACGAGCAGTACTTC
CDR3 protein: CASSYRVEGYEQYF

J gene: TRBJ2-2
V gene: TRBV19
D gene: TRBD1
clone size: once
CDR3 DNA: TGTGCCAGTAGGGATCCGGGACAGGGGTATACCGGGGAGCTGTTTTTT
CDR3 protein: CASRDPGQGYTGELFF

J gene: TRBJ2-7
V gene: TRBV15
D gene: TRBD2
clone size: NA
CDR3 DNA: TGTGCCACCAGCAGACCGGGACTAGGGGACGAGCAGTACTTC
CDR3 protein: CATSRPGLGDEQYF

J gene: TRBJ1-1
V gene: TRBV12-5
D gene: TRBD1
clone size: NA
CDR3 DNA: TGTGCTAGTGGTTCTCCCGGGACAGGTGAAGCTTTCTTT
CDR3 protein: CASGSPGTGEAFF

J gene: TRBJ1-1
V gene: TRBV9
D gene: TRBD1
clone size: NA
CDR3 DNA: TGTGCCAGCAGCGTTCTACAGGGGTATGGCACTGAAGCTTTCTTT
CDR3 protein: CASSVLQGYGTEAFF

J gene: TRBJ2-1
V gene: TRBV19
D gene: NA
clone size: NA
CDR3 DNA: TGTGCCAGTGGCAGGGTTCATGAGCAGTTCTTC
CDR3 protein: CASGRVHEQFF

J gene: TRBJ1-1
V gene: TRBV9
D gene: NA
clone size: NA
CDR3 DNA: TGTGCCAGCAGCGTGAGTCCGAACACTGAAGCTTTCTTT
CDR3 protein: CASSVSPNTEAFF

J gene: TRBJ2-6
V gene: TRBV2
D gene: NA
clone size: NA
CDR3 DNA: TGTGCCAGCAGGAGAGACAGCTCTGGGGCCAACGTCCTGACTTTC
CDR3 protein: CASRRDSSGANVLTF

J gene: TRBJ2-7
V gene: TRBV4-3
D gene: TRBD2
clone size: few
CDR3 DNA: TGCGCCAGCAGCCAACATGCGGGACTAGCGGGAGTCTACGAGCAGTACTTC
CDR3 protein: CASSQHAGLAGVYEQYF

J gene: TRBJ1-5
V gene: TRBV11-2
D gene: TRBD1
clone size: NA
CDR3 DNA: TGTGCCAGCAGCCCGGGACAGGAGGATCAGCCCCAGCATTTT
CDR3 protein: CASSPGQEDQPQHF

J gene: TRBJ1-5
V gene: TRBV2
D gene: NA
clone size: NA
CDR3 DNA: TGTGCCAGCAGCCTAACGGTGGGGGGAGGCAATCAGCCCCAGCATTTT
CDR3 protein: CASSLTVGGGNQPQHF

J gene: TRBJ2-1
V gene: TRBV25-1
D gene: TRBD1
clone size: once
CDR3 DNA: TGTGCCAGCAGTGAGATGGACAGGGGAAGTTTGGATGAGCAGTTCTTC
CDR3 protein: CASSEMDRGSLDEQFF

J gene: TRBJ1-3
V gene: TRBV30
D gene: TRBD1
clone size: NA
CDR3 DNA: TGTGCCTGGAGCCTACAGGGGACAGGAAACACCATATATTTT
CDR3 protein: CAWSLQGTGNTIYF

J gene: TRBJ2-6
V gene: TRBV7-8
D gene: NA
clone size: NA
CDR3 DNA: TGTGCCAGCAGCTTAGCAGGGGCTGGGGCCAACGTCCTGACTTTC
CDR3 protein: CASSLAGAGANVLTF

J gene: TRBJ2-3
V gene: TRBV5-1
D gene: TRBD2
clone size: NA
CDR3 DNA: TGCGCCAGCAGCGGGCGGACTAGCGGCCGATCCACAGATACGCAGTATTTT
CDR3 protein: CASSGRTSGRSTDTQYF

J gene: TRBJ1-1
V gene: TRBV9
D gene: NA
clone size: few
CDR3 DNA: TGTGCCAGCAGCCTCCAGGGTACCCCGGGCACTGAAGCTTTCTTT
CDR3 protein: CASSLQGTPGTEAFF

J gene: TRBJ2-5
V gene: TRBV30
D gene: TRBD2
clone size: NA
CDR3 DNA: TGTGCCTGGAGCCCCCCCAATAGCGGGGGCCAAGAGACCCAGTACTTC
CDR3 protein: CAWSPPNSGGQETQYF

J gene: TRBJ2-7
V gene: TRBV5-6
D gene: TRBD1
clone size: NA
CDR3 DNA: TGTGCCAGCAGCTTGGCTGGACAGGTCGAGCAGTACTTC
CDR3 protein: CASSLAGQVEQYF

J gene: TRBJ1-1
V gene: TRBV6-5
D gene: NA
clone size: NA
CDR3 DNA: TGTGCCAGCAGGAGACTAGGAAACACTGAAGCTTTCTTT
CDR3 protein: CASRRLGNTEAFF

J gene: TRBJ2-7
V gene: TRBV10-2
D gene: NA
clone size: NA
CDR3 DNA: TGCGCCAGCAGTGAGTCGCCAGGGGGGTCCTCCTACGAGCAGTACTTC
CDR3 protein: CASSESPGGSSYEQYF

J gene: TRBJ2-7
V gene: TRBV5-6
D gene: TRBD2
clone size: NA
CDR3 DNA: TGTGCCAGCAGCTTGACTAGCGGGAGGGCCCTCTTC
CDR3 protein: CASSLTSGRALF

J gene: TRBJ2-1
V gene: TRBV7-2
D gene: NA
clone size: NA
CDR3 DNA: TGTGCCAGCAGCACCTTCCGGTACAATGAGCAGTTCTTC
CDR3 protein: CASSTFRYNEQFF

J gene: TRBJ2-1
V gene: TRBV2
D gene: TRBD1
clone size: NA
CDR3 DNA: TGTGCCAGCAGCCGGGACAGGAATACCAATGAGCAGTTCTTC
CDR3 protein: CASSRDRNTNEQFF

J gene: TRBJ1-5
V gene: TRBV7-9
D gene: TRBD1
clone size: NA
CDR3 DNA: TGTGCCAGCAGCCGGACAGGGGCTAATCAGCCCCAGCATTTT
CDR3 protein: CASSRTGANQPQHF

J gene: TRBJ2-1
V gene: TRBV5-4
D gene: TRBD2
clone size: NA
CDR3 DNA: TGTGCCAGCAGCTTGGACCTAGCGGGAGCCTACAATGAGCAGTTCTTC
CDR3 protein: CASSLDLAGAYNEQFF

J gene: TRBJ1-5
V gene: TRBV18
D gene: NA
clone size: NA
CDR3 DNA: TGTGCCAGCTCACCCTCACAGGGTCAGCCCCAGCATTTT
CDR3 protein: CASSPSQGQPQHF

J gene: TRBJ1-4
V gene: TRBV4-1
D gene: NA
clone size: NA
CDR3 DNA: TGCGCCAGCAGCCAAGTCACGGGAAATGAAAAACTGTTTTTT
CDR3 protein: CASSQVTGNEKLFF

J gene: TRBJ2-2
V gene: TRBV6-6
D gene: NA
clone size: NA
CDR3 DNA: TGTGCCAGCAGTCGGGAACGACTGGGGGAGCTGTTTTTT
CDR3 protein: CASSRERLGELFF

J gene: TRBJ2-7
V gene: TRBV11-2
D gene: NA
clone size: NA
CDR3 DNA: TGTGCCAGCAGCTTAAGCAGGGGTTCGTACGAGCAGTACTTC
CDR3 protein: CASSLSRGSYEQYF

J gene: TRBJ1-2
V gene: TRBV6-6
D gene: TRBD1
clone size: NA
CDR3 DNA: TGTGCCAGCAGTTATTGTCGGGACAGGGAATGTGGCTACACCTTC
CDR3 protein: CASSYCRDRECGYTF

J gene: TRBJ1-3
V gene: TRBV6-1
D gene: NA
clone size: NA
CDR3 DNA: TGTGCCAGCAGTGAAGTACCAGGCTCTGGAAACACCATATATTTT
CDR3 protein: CASSEVPGSGNTIYF

J gene: TRBJ2-2
V gene: TRBV7-9
D gene: TRBD2
clone size: NA
CDR3 DNA: TGTGCCAGCAGCTGGCCGGGACTAGCGGGAGTCAACACCGGGGAGCTGTTTTTT
CDR3 protein: CASSWPGLAGVNTGELFF

J gene: TRBJ2-5
V gene: TRBV5-1
D gene: TRBD1
clone size: NA
CDR3 DNA: TGCGCCAGCAGCAACTACAGGGGGCGCGCCGAGACCCAGTACTTC
CDR3 protein: CASSNYRGRAETQYF

J gene: TRBJ2-1
V gene: TRBV9
D gene: NA
clone size: NA
CDR3 DNA: TGTGCCAGCAGCGTAGAAAGCCTGGGTAGGGAGCGTAATGAGCAGTTCTTC
CDR3 protein: CASSVESLGRERNEQFF

J gene: TRBJ1-2
V gene: TRBV5-1
D gene: TRBD1
clone size: NA
CDR3 DNA: TGCGCCAGCACGCAAGGCTCGACAGGGGGCGTAAACTATGGCTACACCTTC
CDR3 protein: CASTQGSTGGVNYGYTF

J gene: TRBJ2-2
V gene: TRBV6-1
D gene: TRBD2
clone size: few
CDR3 DNA: TGTGCCAGCAGTGAGCGGCTAGCGGGAGCCCGGGAGCTGTTTTTT
CDR3 protein: CASSERLAGARELFF